The clone carrying this T cell receptor (beta chain) was picked up one time. Antigen specificity is unknown. The data were obtained in a study of regulatory T cells in long-lasting Graves disease. Study background: To qualify as persistent, Graves' disease required over 5 years of antithyroid drugs with positive TSH receptor antibodies. Study findings and constraints: Persistent Graves' patients had lower TCR diversity than newly diagnosed ones.

J lost 6 bases, V lost 6 bases, and 8 bases had no gene match. CDR3 size: 14 residues. CDR3-region Arm-PCR and iRepertoire HTBI primers produced the TCR beta libraries. One entry per CDR3 protein, called by TCRdb with MiXCR from the multiplex PCR reads. The sample contains about 470,000 distinct CDR3 sequences, around 21% of which appear only once. Time point of the sample: persistent/refractory GD, antithyroid drugs over 5 years with positive TRAb. The TCR library was made from RNA extracted from PBMCs. The EDTA tubes were filled with about 10 milliliters of drawn peripheral blood. The sequence came from a female donor with Graves disease. The source was peripheral blood mononuclear cells (PBMCs), collected when the disease was refractory, from a patient treated with antithyroid drugs. The gene calls are TRBV12-3 or TRBV12-4 and TRBJ2-7; TRBD1 agrees at 10 bases. CDR3 in amino acids: CASSYGTGVREQYF. In nucleotides, the CDR3 is TGTGCCAGCAGCTACGGGACAGGGGTTCGCGAGCAGTACTTC.